This TCR beta chain was documented in a study of T cell responses to AZD1222 COVID-19 vaccine (dated by TCRdb to about 2021). The study in broad terms: AZD1222 recipients given second doses at about 4 weeks or at about 12 weeks were pooled, since spike-specific TCR depth and breadth were not found to differ between the two schedules. TCR sequencing was performed for 233 trial participants, of whom 200 to 220 were given two doses of AZD1222 and about 25 were given two doses of MenACWY control vaccine. Trial participants were enrolled by age into 18-55, 56-69 and 70-plus year subgroups, with about 150, 27 and 61 TCR-sequenced participants respectively.

The CDR3 regions of human TCRbeta chains were analyzed by immunosequencing. Per the source publication's procedure: TCRs in the repertoires were matched against a reference library of SARS-CoV-2-specific TCRs that had been generated with the MIRA antigen-specificity platform. Breadth was defined as the fraction of unique TCRs that were SARS-CoV-2-associated, and depth was defined as the fraction of total T cells that were SARS-CoV-2-associated. Using the MIRA data, every spike-specific TCR was mapped to the spike region that the TCR reacted to and assigned to either a CD4 or a CD8 class. Log10-transformed breadth and depth values were compared by one-way ANOVA with Sidak's multiple comparisons tests. TCRdb mirrors the immuneACCESS table, restricted to in-frame sequences. Some clones are absent from its copies; in checked studies, under half trace to an unresolved V gene, and the reason for the others is unknown. That table gives V, J and clone size, and the DNA gave D and trimming. The sample data list roughly 200,000 clones, and around 88% of these were observed just once. The ten largest account for around 8% of the sample.

With respect to this clone: The antigen this receptor binds is unknown. No per-base quality is available; no much larger clone lies one base away.

Including the terminal cysteine and phenylalanine, the CDR3 comprises 16 residues. Only CDR3 DNA remains: 48 bases, in frame from the first base. V loses 0 bases of germline sequence and J loses 6 bases, and the interval between the two ends is 17 bases. The germline V gene supplies CDR1 SNHLY and CDR2 FYNNEI. Beyond this particular receptor, the publication reports: Epitopes outside the regions mutated in the B.1.351 and B.1.1.7 variants were reportedly recognized by nearly half of the unique spike-specific TCRs. Conclusions about previously exposed vaccinees are limited, since just five to seven AZD1222 recipients were seropositive for SARS-CoV-2 at baseline. In the small 56-69-year group, the increase in depth fell short of significance, most likely because of low power. Participants were mostly white British, with more females than males. The authors suggested clonal diversity may have been underestimated. After two AZD1222 doses, both the breadth and the depth of spike-specific TCRs were significantly higher than at day 0 and than in MenACWY recipients. The whole spike protein was spanned by vaccine-associated CD4 TCRs, and dominant responses were seen in regions 160-218 and 743-854. No day 14 peak-response samples were available, so repertoires were characterized only after the peak T cell response.

This sample's time point label indicates: baseline before first vaccination. Vaccinee samples were obtained from the UK trials COV001 and COV002, which included a single-blind randomized controlled phase 2/3 trial of AZD1222 (ChAdOx1 nCoV-19) in healthy adults. For TCRbeta chain sequencing, PBMC samples from trial participants were taken at day 0 and at day 28 after the second dose. The sequence is built from TRBV2 and TRBJ1-1; no D segment can be confidently identified. This TCR was recovered from an adult in good health. The source material was peripheral blood, sampled on day 0 of AZD1222 vaccination. The nucleotide sequence is TGTGCCAGCAGTGAAGCGCCTAATCCGGGTAGGGCTGAAGCTTTCTTT. It specifies CASSEAPNPGRAEAFF.